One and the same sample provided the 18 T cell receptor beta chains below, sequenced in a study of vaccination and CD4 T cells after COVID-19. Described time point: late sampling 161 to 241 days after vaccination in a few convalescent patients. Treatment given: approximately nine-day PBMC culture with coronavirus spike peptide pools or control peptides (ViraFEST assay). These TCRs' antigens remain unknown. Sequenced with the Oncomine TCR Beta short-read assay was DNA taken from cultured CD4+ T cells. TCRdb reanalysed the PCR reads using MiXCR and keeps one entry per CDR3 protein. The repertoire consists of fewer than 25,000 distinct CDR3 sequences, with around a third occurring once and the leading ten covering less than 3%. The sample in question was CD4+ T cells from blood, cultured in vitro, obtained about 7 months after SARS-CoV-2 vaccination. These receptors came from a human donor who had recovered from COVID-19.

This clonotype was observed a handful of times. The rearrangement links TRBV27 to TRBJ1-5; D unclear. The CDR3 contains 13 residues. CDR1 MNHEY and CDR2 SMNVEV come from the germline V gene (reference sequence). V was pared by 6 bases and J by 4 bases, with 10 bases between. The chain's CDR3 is CASSTSGNQPQHF. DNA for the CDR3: TGTGCCAGCAGCACGTCAGGTAATCAGCCCCAGCATTTT.

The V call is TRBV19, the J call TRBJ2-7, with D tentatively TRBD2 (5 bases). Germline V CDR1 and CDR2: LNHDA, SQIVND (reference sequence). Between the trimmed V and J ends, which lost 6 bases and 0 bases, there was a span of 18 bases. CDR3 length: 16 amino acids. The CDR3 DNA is TGTGCCAGTAGAAAAAAGGGAGCGGAGTCCTCCTACGAGCAGTACTTC. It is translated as CASRKKGAESSYEQYF.

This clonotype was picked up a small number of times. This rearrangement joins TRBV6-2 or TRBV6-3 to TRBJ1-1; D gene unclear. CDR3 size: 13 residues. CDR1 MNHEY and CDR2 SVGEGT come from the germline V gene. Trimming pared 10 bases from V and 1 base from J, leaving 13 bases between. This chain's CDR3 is CANTEIWNTEAFF. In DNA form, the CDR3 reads TGTGCCAACACCGAGATCTGGAACACTGAAGCTTTCTTT.

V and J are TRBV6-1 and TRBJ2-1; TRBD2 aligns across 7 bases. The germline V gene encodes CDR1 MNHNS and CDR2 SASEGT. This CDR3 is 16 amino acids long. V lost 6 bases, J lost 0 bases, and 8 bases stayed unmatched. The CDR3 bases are TGTGCCAGCAGCGGGAGGCGGAGCTACTCCTACAATGAGCAGTTCTTC. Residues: CASSGRRSYSYNEQFF.

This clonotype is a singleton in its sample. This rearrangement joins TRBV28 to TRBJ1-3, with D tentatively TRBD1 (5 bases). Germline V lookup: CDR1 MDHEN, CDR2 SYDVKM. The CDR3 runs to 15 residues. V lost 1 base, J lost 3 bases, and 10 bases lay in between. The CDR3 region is CASSLSGVGGNTIYF. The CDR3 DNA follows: TGTGCCAGCAGTTTATCGGGGGTGGGTGGAAACACCATATATTTT.

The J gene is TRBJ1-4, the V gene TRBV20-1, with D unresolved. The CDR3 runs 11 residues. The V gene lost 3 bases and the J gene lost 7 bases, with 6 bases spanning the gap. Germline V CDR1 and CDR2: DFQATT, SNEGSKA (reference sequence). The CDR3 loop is CSASFVEKLFF. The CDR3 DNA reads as TGCAGTGCTAGTTTTGTTGAAAAACTGTTTTTT.

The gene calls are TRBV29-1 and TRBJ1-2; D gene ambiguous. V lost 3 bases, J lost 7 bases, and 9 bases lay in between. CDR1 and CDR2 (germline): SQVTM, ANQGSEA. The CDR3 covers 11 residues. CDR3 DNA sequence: TGCAGCGTTGACGGTGGAGGTGGCTACACCTTC. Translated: CSVDGGGGYTF.

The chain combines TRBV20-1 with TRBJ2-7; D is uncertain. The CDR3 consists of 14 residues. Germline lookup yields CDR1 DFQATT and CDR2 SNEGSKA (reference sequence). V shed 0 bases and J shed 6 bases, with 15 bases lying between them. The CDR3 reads CSARELVGSGEQYF. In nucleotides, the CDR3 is TGCAGTGCTAGAGAGTTAGTGGGGTCAGGCGAGCAGTACTTC.

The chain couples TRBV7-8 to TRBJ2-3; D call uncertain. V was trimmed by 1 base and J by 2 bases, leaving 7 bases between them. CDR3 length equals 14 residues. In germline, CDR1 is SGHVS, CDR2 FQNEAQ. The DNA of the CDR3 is TGTGCCAGCAGCTTAGTCCCTTCCACAGATACGCAGTATTTT. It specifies CASSLVPSTDTQYF.

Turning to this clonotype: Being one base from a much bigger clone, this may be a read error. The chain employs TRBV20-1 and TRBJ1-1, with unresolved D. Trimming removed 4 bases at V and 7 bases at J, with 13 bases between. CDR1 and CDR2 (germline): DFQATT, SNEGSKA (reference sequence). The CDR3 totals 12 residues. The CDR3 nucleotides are TGCAGTGCTAACGGGGTTATGAGTGAAGCTTTCTTT. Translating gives CSANGVMSEAFF.

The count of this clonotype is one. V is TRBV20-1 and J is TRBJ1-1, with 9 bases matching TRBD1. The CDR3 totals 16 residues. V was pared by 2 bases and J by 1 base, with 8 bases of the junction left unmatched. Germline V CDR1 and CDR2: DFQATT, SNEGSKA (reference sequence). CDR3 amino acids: CSARRPETGGNTEAFF. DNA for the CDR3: TGCAGTGCTAGAAGACCCGAGACAGGGGGGAACACTGAAGCTTTCTTT.

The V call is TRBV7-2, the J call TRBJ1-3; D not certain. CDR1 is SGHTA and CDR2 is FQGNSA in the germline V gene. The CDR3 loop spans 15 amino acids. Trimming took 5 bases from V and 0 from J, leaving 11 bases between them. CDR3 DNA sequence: TGTGCCAGCAGCGCCGCCGGGGTCTCTGGAAACACCATATATTTT. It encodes CASSAAGVSGNTIYF.

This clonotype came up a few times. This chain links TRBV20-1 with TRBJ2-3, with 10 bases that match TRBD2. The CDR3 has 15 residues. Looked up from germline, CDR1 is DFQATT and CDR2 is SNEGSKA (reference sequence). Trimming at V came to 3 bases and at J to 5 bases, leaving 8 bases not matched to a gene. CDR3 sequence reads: CSARTLAGVGDTQYF. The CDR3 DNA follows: TGCAGTGCTAGGACCCTAGCGGGAGTAGGAGATACGCAGTATTTT.

CDR3 sequence: CASSWTGRVDTEAFF. In DNA form, the CDR3 reads TGTGCCAGCAGTTGGACAGGGCGGGTGGACACTGAAGCTTTCTTT. The chain recombines TRBV6-5 with TRBJ1-1, with 8 bases fitting TRBD1. There are 15 residues in the CDR3. V lost 4 bases and J lost 3; bases outside the gene matches: 7. Germline assignment: CDR1 MNHEY and CDR2 SVGAGI.

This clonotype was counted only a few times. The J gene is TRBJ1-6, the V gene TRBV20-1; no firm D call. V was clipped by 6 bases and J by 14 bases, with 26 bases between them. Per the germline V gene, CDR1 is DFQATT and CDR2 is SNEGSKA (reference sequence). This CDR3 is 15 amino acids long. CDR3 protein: CSAEEAGQATKALHF. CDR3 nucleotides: TGCAGTGCAGAGGAAGCGGGCCAGGCGACTAAGGCCCTCCACTTT.

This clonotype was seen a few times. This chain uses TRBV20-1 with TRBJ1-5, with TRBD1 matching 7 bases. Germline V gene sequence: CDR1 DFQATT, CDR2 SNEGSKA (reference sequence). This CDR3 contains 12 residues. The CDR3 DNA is TGCAGCGTGACAGGGTTGGATCAGCCCCAGCATTTT. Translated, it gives CSVTGLDQPQHF.

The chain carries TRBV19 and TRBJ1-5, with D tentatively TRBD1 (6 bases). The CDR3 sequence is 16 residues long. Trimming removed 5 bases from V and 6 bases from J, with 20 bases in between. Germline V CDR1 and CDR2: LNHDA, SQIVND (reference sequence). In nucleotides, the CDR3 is TGTGCCAGTAGTGTGAGGGGCAGGGGTGCCATTCAGCCCCAGCATTTT. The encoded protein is CASSVRGRGAIQPQHF.

The CDR3, as DNA: TGCAGCGTCGGGACTAGCGCAGAGACCCAGTACTTC. Amino acid sequence: CSVGTSAETQYF. The chain combines TRBV29-1 with TRBJ2-5; 10 bases are a match to TRBD2. Germline assignment: CDR1 SQVTM and CDR2 ANQGSEA. The CDR3 has 12 amino acids. V was pared by 6 bases and J by 4 bases, with 2 bases of the junction left unmatched.